The rows below give T cell receptor beta chains drawn from one sample of a study of human T cells and chemical hapten exposure. TCRdb called the 5' RACE reads again in MiXCR, with one record for every CDR3 protein. The table records under 85,000 distinct CDR3 sequences, approximately 8% of them present only once. These TCRs come from a male donor in good health. Both conserved end residues are part of each CDR3.

cdr3_aa j_call v_call
CASSFTSGTDTQYF TRBJ2-3 TRBV12-3/TRBV12-4
CASSRDGISGNTIYF TRBJ1-3 TRBV11-1
CASSLDWVTDTQYF TRBJ2-3 TRBV5-5
CASSHRDSGNTIYF TRBJ1-3 TRBV19
CSARGIAGGRFGEQYF TRBJ2-7 TRBV20-1
CASSQMDYEQYF TRBJ2-7 TRBV4-2
CASSPYGEQFF TRBJ2-1 TRBV7-9
CASSLEVGAHEQYF TRBJ2-7 TRBV7-6
CASRPSGQYNEQFF TRBJ2-1 TRBV12-3/TRBV12-4
CAISGGRAYEQYF TRBJ2-7 TRBV10-3
CASRKNRAHQETQYF TRBJ2-5 TRBV27
CASREGGLNSPLHF TRBJ1-6 TRBV6-5
CASSQGTGIYEQYF TRBJ2-7 TRBV3-1
CASTPGQGRSTDTQYF TRBJ2-3 TRBV12-3/TRBV12-4
CASSLVGGGETQYF TRBJ2-5 TRBV7-9
CASTGTTSGANVLTF TRBJ2-6 TRBV2
CSVGGQTQYF TRBJ2-3 TRBV29-1
CASSSPFSGAYNEQFF TRBJ2-1 TRBV27
CASSQARTDSNQPQHF TRBJ1-5 TRBV14
CSARRDSTDTQYF TRBJ2-3 TRBV20-1